What follows describes a single T cell receptor (beta chain). Its target is unknown. The entry originates in a study of CD8 T cells in ankylosing spondylitis. Findings and caveats of the study: Disease-linked clones were CD8+ and relatively rare in peripheral blood.

In TCRdb, the 5' RACE reads were re-called with MiXCR into one record per CDR3 protein. This table has about 350,000 distinct CDR3 sequences, approximately 22% appearing once. CDR3 length: 17 residues. V gave up 4 bases and J gave up 5 bases; unmatched junction bases: 13. The V gene's germline CDR1 is SGDLS and CDR2 YYNGEE. This clonotype was sampled from a male donor with ankylosing spondylitis or in good health (not recorded which). V gene TRBV9 combines with J gene TRBJ2-1; TRBD2 matches 9 bases. The sample consisted of blood, either unsorted or a sorted T cell fraction (not recorded which). The CDR3 nucleotides read TGTGCCAGCAGCCCCAGGGATAGCGGGGGACCAAACAATGAGCAGTTCTTC. As protein: CASSPRDSGGPNNEQFF. Variable domain in full (rest from reference TRBV9 and TRBJ2-1): DSGVTQTPKHLITATGQRVTLRCSPRSGDLSVYWYQQSLDQGLQFLIQYYNGEERAKGNILERFSAQQFPDLHSELNLSSLELGDSALYFCASSPRDSGGPNNEQFFGPGTRLTVL.